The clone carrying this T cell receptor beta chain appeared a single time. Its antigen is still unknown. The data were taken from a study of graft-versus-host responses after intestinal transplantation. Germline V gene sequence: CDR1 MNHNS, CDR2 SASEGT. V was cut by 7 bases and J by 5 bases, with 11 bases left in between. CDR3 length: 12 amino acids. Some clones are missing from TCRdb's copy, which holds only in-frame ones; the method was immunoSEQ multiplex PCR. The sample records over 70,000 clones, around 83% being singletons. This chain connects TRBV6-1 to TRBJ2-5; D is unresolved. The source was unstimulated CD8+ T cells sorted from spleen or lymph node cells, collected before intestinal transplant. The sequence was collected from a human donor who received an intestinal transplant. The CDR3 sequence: CASTTLSETQYF. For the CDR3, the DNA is TGTGCCAGCACAACGCTTTCGGAGACCCAGTACTTC.